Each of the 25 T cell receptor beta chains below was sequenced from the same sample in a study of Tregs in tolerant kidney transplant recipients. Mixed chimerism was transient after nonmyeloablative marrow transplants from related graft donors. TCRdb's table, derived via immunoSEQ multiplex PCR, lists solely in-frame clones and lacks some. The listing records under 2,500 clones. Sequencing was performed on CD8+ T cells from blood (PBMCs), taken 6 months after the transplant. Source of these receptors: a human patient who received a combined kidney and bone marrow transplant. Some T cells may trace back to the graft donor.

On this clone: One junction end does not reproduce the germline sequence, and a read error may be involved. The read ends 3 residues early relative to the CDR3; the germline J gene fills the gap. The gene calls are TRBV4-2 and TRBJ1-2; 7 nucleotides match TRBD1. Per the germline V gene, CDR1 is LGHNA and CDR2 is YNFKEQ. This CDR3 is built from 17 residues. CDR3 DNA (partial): TGCGCCAGCAGCCAAGGGACTTCTACAGGGGCCAACTATGGC. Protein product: CASSQGTSTGANYG. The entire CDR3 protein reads CASSQGTSTGANYGYTF.

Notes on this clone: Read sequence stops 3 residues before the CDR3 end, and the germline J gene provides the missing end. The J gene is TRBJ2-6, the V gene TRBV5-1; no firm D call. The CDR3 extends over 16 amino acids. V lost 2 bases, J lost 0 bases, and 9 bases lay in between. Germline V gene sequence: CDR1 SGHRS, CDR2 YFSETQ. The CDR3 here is CASSLDMTSGANVLTF. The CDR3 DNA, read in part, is TGCGCCAGCAGCTTAGACATGACCTCTGGGGCCAACGTC.

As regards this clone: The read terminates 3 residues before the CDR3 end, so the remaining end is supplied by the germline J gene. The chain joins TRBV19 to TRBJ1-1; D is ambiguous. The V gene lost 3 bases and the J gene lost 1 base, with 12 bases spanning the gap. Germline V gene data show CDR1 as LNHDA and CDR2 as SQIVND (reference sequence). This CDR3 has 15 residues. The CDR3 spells CASSIRRVGNTEAFF. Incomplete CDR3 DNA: TGTGCCAGTAGTATTAGGCGGGTCGGGAACACTGAA.

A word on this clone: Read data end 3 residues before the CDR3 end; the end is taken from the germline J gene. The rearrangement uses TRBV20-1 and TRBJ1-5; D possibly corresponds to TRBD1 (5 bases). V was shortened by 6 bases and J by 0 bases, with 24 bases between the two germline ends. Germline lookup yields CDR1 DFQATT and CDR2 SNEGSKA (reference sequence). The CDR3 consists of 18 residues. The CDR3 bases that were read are TGCAGTGCCGTAGGTAGGAGACAGAAAAGTTCTAGCAATCAGCCC. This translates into CSAVGRRQKSSSNQP. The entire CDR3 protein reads CSAVGRRQKSSSNQPQHF.

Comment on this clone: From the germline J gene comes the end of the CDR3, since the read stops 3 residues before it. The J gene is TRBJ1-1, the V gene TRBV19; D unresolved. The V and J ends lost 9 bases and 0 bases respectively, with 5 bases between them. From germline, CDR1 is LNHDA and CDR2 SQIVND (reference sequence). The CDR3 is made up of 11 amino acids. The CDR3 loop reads CASYVNTEAFF. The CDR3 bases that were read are TGTGCCAGCTACGTGAACACTGAA.

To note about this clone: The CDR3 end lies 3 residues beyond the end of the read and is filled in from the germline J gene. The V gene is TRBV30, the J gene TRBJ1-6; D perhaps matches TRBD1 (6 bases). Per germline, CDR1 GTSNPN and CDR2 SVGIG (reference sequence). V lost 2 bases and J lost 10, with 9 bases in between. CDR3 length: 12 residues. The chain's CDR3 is CAWSLQGSPLHF. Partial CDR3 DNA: TGTGCCTGGAGTCTCCAGGGGTCACCC.

The sequenced part of the CDR3 DNA is TGCAGCGTCTACGGACTAGCGGGAGTTGATGAG. Protein product: CSVYGLAGVDE. Given in full, the CDR3 is CSVYGLAGVDEQFF. The V gene is TRBV29-1, the J gene TRBJ2-1, with 13 nucleotides matching TRBD2. The read terminates 3 residues before the CDR3 end, so the remaining end is supplied by the germline J gene. Trimming cost V 6 bases and J 8 bases; bases outside gene matches: 7. The CDR3 is 14 residues long. From germline, CDR1 is SQVTM and CDR2 ANQGSEA.

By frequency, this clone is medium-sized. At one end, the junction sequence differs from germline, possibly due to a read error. CDR3 amino acids: CASSQDKNTGELFF. The part of the CDR3 DNA that was read is TGCGCCAGCAGCCAAGACAAGAACACCGGGGAG. The chain carries TRBV4-2 and TRBJ2-2; D call uncertain. Read coverage stops 3 residues before the CDR3 terminus; the germline J gene supplies the remainder. Germline V gives CDR1 LGHNA, CDR2 YNFKEQ. The CDR3 loop spans 14 amino acids.

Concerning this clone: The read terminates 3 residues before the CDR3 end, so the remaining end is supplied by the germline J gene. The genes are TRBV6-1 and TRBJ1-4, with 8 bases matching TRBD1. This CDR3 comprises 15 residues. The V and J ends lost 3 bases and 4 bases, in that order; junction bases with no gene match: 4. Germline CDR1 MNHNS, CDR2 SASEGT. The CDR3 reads CASSDFDRGNEKLFF. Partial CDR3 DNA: TGTGCCAGCAGTGACTTCGACAGGGGTAATGAAAAA.

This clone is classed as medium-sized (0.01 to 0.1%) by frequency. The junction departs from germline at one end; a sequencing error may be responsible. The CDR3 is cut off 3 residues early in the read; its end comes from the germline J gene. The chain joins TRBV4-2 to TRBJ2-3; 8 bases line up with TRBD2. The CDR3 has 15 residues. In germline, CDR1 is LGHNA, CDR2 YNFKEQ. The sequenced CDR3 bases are TGCGCCAGCACCCAAACTAGCGGATACACAGATACG. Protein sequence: CASTQTSGYTDT. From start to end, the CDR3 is CASTQTSGYTDTQYF.

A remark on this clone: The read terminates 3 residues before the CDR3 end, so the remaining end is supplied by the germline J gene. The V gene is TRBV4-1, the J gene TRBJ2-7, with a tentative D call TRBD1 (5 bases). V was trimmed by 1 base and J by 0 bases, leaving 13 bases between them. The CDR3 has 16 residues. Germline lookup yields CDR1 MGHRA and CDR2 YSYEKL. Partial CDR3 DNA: TGCGCCAGCAGCCAAGCAGGCAGGGAAAACTCCTACGAG. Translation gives CASSQAGRENSYE. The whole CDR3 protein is CASSQAGRENSYEQYF.

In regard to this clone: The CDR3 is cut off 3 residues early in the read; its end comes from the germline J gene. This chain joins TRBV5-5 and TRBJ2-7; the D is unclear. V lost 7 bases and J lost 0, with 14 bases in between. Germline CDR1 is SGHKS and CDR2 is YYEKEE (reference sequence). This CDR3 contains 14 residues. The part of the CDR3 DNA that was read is TGTGCCAGCGGCGAAGGGCCCGACTCCTACGAG. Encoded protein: CASGEGPDSYE. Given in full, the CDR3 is CASGEGPDSYEQYF. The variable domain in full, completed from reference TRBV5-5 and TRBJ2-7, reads DAGVTQSPTHLIKTRGQQVTLRCSPISGHKSVSWYQQVLGQGPQFIFQYYEKEERGRGNFPDRFSARQFPNYSSELNVNALLLGDSALYLCASGEGPDSYEQYFGPGTRLTVT.

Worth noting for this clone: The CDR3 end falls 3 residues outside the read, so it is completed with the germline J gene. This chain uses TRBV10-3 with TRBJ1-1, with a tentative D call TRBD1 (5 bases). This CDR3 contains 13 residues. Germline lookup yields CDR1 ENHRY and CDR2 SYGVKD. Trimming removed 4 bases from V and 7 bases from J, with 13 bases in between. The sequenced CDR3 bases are TGTGCCATCAGTGTCGGCAGGGAGAGTGAA. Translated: CAISVGRESE. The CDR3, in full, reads CAISVGRESEAFF.

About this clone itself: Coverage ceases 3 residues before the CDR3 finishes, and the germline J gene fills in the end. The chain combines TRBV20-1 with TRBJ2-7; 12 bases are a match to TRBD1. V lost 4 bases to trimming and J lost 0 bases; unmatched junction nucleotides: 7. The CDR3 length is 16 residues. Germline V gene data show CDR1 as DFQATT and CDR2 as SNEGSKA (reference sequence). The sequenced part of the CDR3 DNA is TGCAGTGCTACGGGGACAGGGGGCTTCCTCTCCTACGAG. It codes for CSATGTGGFLSYE. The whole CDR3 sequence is CSATGTGGFLSYEQYF.

CDR3 DNA, as far as it was read: TGTGCCAGTAGTCGGACTAGCGGGAGTGGAGATACG. It encodes CASSRTSGSGDT. The CDR3 reads in full as CASSRTSGSGDTQYF. The chain is built from TRBV19 and TRBJ2-3, with 13 bases identical to TRBD2. Read data end 3 residues before the CDR3 end; the end is taken from the germline J gene. The trim removed 5 bases at V and 5 bases at J, leaving 4 bases unmatched. The CDR3 runs 15 residues. Germline V gene lookup returns CDR1 LNHDA and CDR2 SQIVND (reference sequence).

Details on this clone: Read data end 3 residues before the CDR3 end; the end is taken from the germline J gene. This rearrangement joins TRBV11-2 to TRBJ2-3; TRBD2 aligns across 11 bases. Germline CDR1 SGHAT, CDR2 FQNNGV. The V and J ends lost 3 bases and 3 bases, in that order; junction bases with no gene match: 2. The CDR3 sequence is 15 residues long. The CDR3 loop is CASSFGTSGTDTQYF. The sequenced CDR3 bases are TGTGCCAGCAGCTTTGGGACTAGCGGAACAGATACG.

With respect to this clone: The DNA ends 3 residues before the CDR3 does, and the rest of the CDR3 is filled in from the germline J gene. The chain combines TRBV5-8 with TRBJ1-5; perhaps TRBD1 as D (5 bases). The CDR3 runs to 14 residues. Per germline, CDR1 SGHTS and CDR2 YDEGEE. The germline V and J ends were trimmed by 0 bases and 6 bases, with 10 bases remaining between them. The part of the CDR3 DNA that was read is TGTGCCAGCAGCTTGGGTCAGGGTATTCAGCCC. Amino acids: CASSLGQGIQP. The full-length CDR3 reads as CASSLGQGIQPQHF. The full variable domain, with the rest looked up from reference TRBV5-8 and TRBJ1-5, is EAGVTQSPTHLIKTRGQQATLRCSPISGHTSVYWYQQALGLGLQFLLWYDEGEERNRGNFPPRFSGRQFPNYSSELNVNALELEDSALYLCASSLGQGIQPQHFGDGTRLSIL.

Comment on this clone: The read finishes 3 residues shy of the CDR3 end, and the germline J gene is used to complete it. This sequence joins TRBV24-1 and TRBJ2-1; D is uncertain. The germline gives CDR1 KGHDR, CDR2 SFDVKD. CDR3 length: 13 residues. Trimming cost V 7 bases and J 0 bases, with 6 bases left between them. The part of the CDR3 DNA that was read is TGTGCCACCAGCCAGAGCTCCTACAATGAG. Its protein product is CATSQSSYNE. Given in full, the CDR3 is CATSQSSYNEQFF.

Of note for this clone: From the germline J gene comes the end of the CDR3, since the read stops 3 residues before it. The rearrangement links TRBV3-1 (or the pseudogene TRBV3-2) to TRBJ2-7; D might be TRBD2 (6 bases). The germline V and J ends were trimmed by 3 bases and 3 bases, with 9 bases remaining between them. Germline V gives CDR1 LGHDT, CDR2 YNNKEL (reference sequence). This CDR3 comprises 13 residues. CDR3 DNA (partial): TGTGCCAGCAGCCACAGACTAGGCTACGAG. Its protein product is CASSHRLGYE. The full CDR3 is CASSHRLGYEQYF.

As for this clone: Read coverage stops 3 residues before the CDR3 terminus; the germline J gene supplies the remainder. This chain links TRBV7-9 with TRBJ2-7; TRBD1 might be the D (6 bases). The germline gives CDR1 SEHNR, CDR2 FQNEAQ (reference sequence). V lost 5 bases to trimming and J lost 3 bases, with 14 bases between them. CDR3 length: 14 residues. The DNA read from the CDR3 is TGTGCCAGCAGCCCCCGGGACATAGACTACGAG. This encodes CASSPRDIDYE. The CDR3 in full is CASSPRDIDYEQYF.

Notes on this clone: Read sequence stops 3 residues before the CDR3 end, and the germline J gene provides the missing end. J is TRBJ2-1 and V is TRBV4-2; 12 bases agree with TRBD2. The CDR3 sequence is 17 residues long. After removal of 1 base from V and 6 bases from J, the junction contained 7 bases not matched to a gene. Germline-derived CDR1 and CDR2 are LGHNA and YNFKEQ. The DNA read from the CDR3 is TGTGCCAGCAGCCAAGTAGCCGGACTAGCGGGGAGCAATGAG. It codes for CASSQVAGLAGSNE. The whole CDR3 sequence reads CASSQVAGLAGSNEQFF.

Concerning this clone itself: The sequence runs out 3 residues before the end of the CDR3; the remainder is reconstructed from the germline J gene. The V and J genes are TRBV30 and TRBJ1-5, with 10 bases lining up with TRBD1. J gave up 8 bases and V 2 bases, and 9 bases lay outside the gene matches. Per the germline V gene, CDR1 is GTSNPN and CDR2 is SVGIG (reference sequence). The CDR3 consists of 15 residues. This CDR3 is CAWSRTGGVFEPQHF. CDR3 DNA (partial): TGTGCCTGGAGTAGGACAGGGGGTGTGTTTGAGCCC.

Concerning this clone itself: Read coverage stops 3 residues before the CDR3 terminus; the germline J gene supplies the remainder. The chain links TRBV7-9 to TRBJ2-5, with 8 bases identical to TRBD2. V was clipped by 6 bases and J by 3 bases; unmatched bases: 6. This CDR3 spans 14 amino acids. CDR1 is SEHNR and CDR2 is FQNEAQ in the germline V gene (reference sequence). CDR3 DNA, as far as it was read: TGTGCCAGCAGAGACGGACTAGCTGAAGAGACC. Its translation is CASRDGLAEET. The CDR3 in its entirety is CASRDGLAEETQYF.

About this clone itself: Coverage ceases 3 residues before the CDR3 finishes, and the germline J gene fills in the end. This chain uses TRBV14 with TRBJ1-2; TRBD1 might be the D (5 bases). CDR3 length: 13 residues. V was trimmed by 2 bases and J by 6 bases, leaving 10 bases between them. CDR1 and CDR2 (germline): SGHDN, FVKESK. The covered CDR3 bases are TGTGCCAGCAGCCAATCAGGGCGTCATGGC. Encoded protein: CASSQSGRHG. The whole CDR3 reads CASSQSGRHGYTF.

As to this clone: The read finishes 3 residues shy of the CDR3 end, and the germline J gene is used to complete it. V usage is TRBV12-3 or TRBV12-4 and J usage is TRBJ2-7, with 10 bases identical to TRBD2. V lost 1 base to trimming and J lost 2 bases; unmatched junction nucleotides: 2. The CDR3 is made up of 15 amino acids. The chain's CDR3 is CASSLELAGPYEQYF. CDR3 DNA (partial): TGTGCCAGCAGTTTAGAACTAGCGGGACCCTACGAG.